These 8 T cell receptor beta chains were sequenced from one sample in a study of cytomegalovirus exposure and HLA in healthy donors. Primers included in the PCR were 60 Vbeta and 13 Jbeta primers. Clones were read by immunoSEQ multiplex PCR, and TCRdb kept only the in-frame ones, dropping some. The sample has roughly 170,000 clones, around 80% seen once. The sample was PBMCs. The source of these receptors is a man between 18 and 29 years old in good health and CMV-seronegative.

There are a few counts of this clone. The rearrangement links TRBV5-4 to TRBJ2-2, with D possibly matching TRBD2 (6 bases). The CDR3 is 14 residues long. CDR1 and CDR2 from the germline V gene are SGHNT and YYREEE (reference sequence). Trimming took off 6 bases at V and 7 bases at J, with 16 bases between the two ends. CDR3 DNA: TGTGCCAGCAACCCGGCGGGGCGGGGCGGGGAGCTGTTTTTT. This codes for CASNPAGRGGELFF. The full variable domain, in which reference TRBV5-4 and TRBJ2-2 provide the parts outside the CDR3, is ETGVTQSPTHLIKTRGQQVTLRCSSQSGHNTVSWYQQALGQGPQFIFQYYREEENGRGNFPPRFSGLQFPNYSSELNVNALELDDSALYLCASNPAGRGGELFFGEGSRLTVL.

The V and J genes are TRBV5-1 and TRBJ2-7; no reliable D call. The CDR3 has 13 residues. V was cut by 0 bases and J by 2 bases, with 6 bases left in between. CDR1 is SGHRS and CDR2 is YFSETQ in the germline V gene. The CDR3 nucleotides are TGCGCCAGCAGCTTGGGCCCAGCCTACGAGCAGTACTTC. This translates into CASSLGPAYEQYF.

The chain recombines TRBV7-6 with TRBJ2-2; TRBD1 is a possible D gene (5 bases). The V gene lost 1 base and the J gene lost 2 bases, with 11 bases spanning the gap. The CDR3 is made up of 16 amino acids. In germline, CDR1 is SGHVS, CDR2 FNYEAQ. The CDR3 DNA reads as TGTGCCAGCAGCTTAGTAGACAGCTTAAACACCGGGGAGCTGTTTTTT. It specifies CASSLVDSLNTGELFF.

The chain combines TRBV29-1 with TRBJ1-2; no firm D call. The germline V gene has CDR1 SQVTM and CDR2 ANQGSEA. V lost 3 bases and J 0 bases, leaving 8 bases between the germline ends. CDR3 length: 13 residues. The CDR3 spells CSVDRAANYGYTF. CDR3 nucleotides: TGCAGCGTTGACCGCGCCGCTAACTATGGCTACACCTTC.

This clone was picked up a small number of times. The CDR3 protein is CASSLGQEVGNQPQHF. The CDR3 coding sequence is TGTGCCAGCAGTCTAGGACAGGAGGTTGGCAATCAGCCCCAGCATTTT. The rearrangement joins TRBV6-6 to TRBJ1-5; 7 bases align to TRBD1. CDR1 and CDR2 from the germline V gene are MNHNY and SVGAGI (reference sequence). There are 16 residues in the CDR3. Trimming cost V 5 bases and J 2 bases; bases outside gene matches: 9.

This chain links TRBV15 with TRBJ1-5; D is unclear. Germline CDR1 and CDR2: LNHNV and YYDKDF (reference sequence). V lost 3 bases and J 0 bases, leaving 6 bases between the germline ends. The CDR3 is made up of 14 amino acids. CDR3 protein: CATSSRGSNQPQHF. The CDR3 DNA sequence: TGTGCCACCAGCAGTCGGGGTAGCAATCAGCCCCAGCATTTT.

The V and J genes are TRBV18 and TRBJ2-2; maybe TRBD1 (6 bases). This CDR3 is built from 17 residues. Germline-derived CDR1 and CDR2 are KGHSH and LQKENI. V shed 2 bases and J shed 0 bases, with 13 bases lying between them. CDR3 sequence (DNA): TGTGCCAGCTCACCAAGGGGACACGGAACGAACACCGGGGAGCTGTTTTTT. Translating it yields CASSPRGHGTNTGELFF. Full variable domain (remainder filled in from reference TRBV18 and TRBJ2-2): NAGVMQNPRHLVRRRGQEARLRCSPMKGHSHVYWYRQLPEEGLKFMVYLQKENIIDESGMPKERFSAEFPKEGPSILRIQQVVRGDSAAYFCASSPRGHGTNTGELFFGEGSRLTVL.

CDR3 region: CASSLSGAQGTEAFF. DNA for the CDR3: TGTGCCAGCAGCTTGTCTGGGGCCCAAGGAACTGAAGCTTTCTTT. The V gene is TRBV5-4, the J gene TRBJ1-1; weak D call: TRBD1 (5 bases). V lost 1 base and J 5 bases, leaving 15 bases between the germline ends. Germline V lookup: CDR1 SGHNT, CDR2 YYREEE (reference sequence). The CDR3 loop spans 15 amino acids. Full variable domain (rest looked up from reference TRBV5-4 and TRBJ1-1): ETGVTQSPTHLIKTRGQQVTLRCSSQSGHNTVSWYQQALGQGPQFIFQYYREEENGRGNFPPRFSGLQFPNYSSELNVNALELDDSALYLCASSLSGAQGTEAFFGQGTRLTVV.